This TCR beta chain was identified during a study of T cells in Graves' hyperthyroidism and ophthalmopathy. Overall study: It was at initial diagnosis, before any treatment, that peripheral blood was collected.

TCR beta CDR3 regions were amplified from RNA transcripts. With the HTBI primer set, the TCR CDR3 went through a first round of RT-PCR. MiXCR, run by TCRdb on the multiplex PCR reads, gives a single entry per CDR3 protein. The table records hundreds of thousands of distinct CDR3 sequences, about 19% of them present only once. This CDR3 comprises 17 residues. From germline, CDR1 is MNHNS and CDR2 SASEGT. Between the trimmed V and J ends, which lost 2 bases and 0 bases, there was a span of 16 bases. V is TRBV6-1 and J is TRBJ1-2; possibly TRBD1 for D (5 bases). The sequenced sample was blood. This clonotype was sampled from a woman in her fifties or sixties with Graves' hyperthyroidism that later progressed to Graves' ophthalmopathy. The CDR3 region is CASSEFAGRGSNYGYTF. Here the CDR3 DNA reads TGTGCCAGCAGTGAATTTGCAGGGAGGGGATCTAACTATGGCTACACCTTC.